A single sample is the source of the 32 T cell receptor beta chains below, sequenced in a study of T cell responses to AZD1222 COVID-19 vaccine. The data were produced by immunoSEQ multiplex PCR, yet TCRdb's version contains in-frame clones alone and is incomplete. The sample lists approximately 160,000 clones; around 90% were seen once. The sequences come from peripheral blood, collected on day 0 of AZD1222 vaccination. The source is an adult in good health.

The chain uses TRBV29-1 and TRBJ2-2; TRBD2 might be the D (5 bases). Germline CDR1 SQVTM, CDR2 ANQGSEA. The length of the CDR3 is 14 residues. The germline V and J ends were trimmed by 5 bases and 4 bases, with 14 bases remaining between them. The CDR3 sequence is CSVSRGKGTGELFF. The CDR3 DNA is TGCAGCGTTTCAAGAGGGAAGGGCACCGGGGAGCTGTTTTTT.

For the CDR3, the DNA is TGTGCCAGCAGTGACTCTGCGTCGGGGAAGGATACGCAGTATTTT. Its translation is CASSDSASGKDTQYF. The J gene is TRBJ2-3, the V gene TRBV6-4; weak D call: TRBD2 (5 bases). V dropped 0 bases and J dropped 6 bases, with 13 bases sitting between them. The CDR3 covers 15 residues. Germline V lookup: CDR1 MRHNA, CDR2 SNTAGT.

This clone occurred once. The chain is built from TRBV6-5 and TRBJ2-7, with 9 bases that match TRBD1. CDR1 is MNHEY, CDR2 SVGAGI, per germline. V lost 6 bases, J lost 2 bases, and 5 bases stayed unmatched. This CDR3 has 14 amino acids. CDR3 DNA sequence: TGTGCCAGCAGCGGTCGGGACAGGGCCTACGAGCAGTACTTC. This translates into CASSGRDRAYEQYF.

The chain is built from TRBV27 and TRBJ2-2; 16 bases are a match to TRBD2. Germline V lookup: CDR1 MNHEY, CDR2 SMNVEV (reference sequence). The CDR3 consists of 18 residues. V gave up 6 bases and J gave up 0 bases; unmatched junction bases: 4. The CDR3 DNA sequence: TGTGCCAGCAGGGGACTAGCGGGAGGGGGAGCGAACACCGGGGAGCTGTTTTTT. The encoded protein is CASRGLAGGGANTGELFF.

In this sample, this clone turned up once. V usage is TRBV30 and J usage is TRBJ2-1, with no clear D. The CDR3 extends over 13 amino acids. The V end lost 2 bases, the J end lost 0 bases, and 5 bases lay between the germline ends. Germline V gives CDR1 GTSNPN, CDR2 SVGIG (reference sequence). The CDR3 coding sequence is TGTGCCTGGAGTACGAGCTCCTACAATGAGCAGTTCTTC. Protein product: CAWSTSSYNEQFF. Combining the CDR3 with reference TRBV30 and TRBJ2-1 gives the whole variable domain SQTIHQWPATLVQPVGSPLSLECTVEGTSNPNLYWYRQAAGRGLQLLFYSVGIGQISSEVPQNLSASRPQDRQFILSSKKLLLSDSGFYLCAWSTSSYNEQFFGPGTRLTVL.

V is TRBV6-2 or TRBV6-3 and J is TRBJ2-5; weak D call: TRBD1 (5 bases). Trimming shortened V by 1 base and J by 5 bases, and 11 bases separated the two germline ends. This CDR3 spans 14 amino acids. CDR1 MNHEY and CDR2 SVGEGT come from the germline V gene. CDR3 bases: TGTGCCAGCAGTTACTTTGGGGCCGGGGAGACCCAGTACTTC. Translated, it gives CASSYFGAGETQYF.

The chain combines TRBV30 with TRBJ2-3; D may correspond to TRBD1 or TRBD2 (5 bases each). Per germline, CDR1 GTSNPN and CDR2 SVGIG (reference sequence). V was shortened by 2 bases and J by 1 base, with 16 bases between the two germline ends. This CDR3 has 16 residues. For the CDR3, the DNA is TGTGCCTGGAGTAAGGGGAGAGCTGTTGGCACAGATACGCAGTATTTT. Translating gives CAWSKGRAVGTDTQYF.

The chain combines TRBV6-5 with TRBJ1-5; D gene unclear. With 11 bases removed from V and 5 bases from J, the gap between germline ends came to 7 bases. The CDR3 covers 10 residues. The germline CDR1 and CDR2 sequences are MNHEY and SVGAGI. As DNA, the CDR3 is TGTGCCGTCGAGCATCAGCCCCAGCATTTT. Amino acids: CAVEHQPQHF.

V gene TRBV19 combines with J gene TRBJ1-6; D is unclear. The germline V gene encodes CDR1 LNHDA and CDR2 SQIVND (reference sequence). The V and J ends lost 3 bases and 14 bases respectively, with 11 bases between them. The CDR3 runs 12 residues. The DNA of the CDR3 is TGTGCCAGTAGTATCTGGGCTCTTACCCTCCACTTT. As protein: CASSIWALTLHF.

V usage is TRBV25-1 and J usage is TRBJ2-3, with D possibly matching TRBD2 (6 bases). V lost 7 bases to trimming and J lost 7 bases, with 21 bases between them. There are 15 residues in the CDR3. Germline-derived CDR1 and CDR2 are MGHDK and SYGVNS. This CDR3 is CASTPNQAAGNTQYF. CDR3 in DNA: TGTGCCAGCACCCCCAATCAAGCGGCGGGAAATACGCAGTATTTT. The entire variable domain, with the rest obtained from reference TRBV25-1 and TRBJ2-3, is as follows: EADIYQTPRYLVIGTGKKITLECSQTMGHDKMYWYQQDPGMELHLIHYSYGVNSTEKGDLSSESTVSRIRTEHFPLTLESARPSHTSQYLCASTPNQAAGNTQYFGPGTRLTVL.

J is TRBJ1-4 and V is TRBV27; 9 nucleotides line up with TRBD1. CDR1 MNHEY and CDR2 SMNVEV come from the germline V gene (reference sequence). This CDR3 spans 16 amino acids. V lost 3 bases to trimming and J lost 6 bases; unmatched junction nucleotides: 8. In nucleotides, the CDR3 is TGTGCCAGCAGTTTCTCCCCACAGGGGGCGTATGAAAAACTGTTTTTT. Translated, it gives CASSFSPQGAYEKLFF.

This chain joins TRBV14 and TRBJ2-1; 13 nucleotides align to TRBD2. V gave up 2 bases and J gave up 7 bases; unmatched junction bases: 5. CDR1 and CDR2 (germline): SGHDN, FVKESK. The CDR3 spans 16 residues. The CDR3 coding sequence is TGTGCCAGCAGCCAAATAACTAGCGGGAGGGCTAATGAGCAGTTCTTC. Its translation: CASSQITSGRANEQFF. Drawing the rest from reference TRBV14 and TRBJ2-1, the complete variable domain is EAGVTQFPSHSVIEKGQTVTLRCDPISGHDNLYWYRRVMGKEIKFLLHFVKESKQDESGMPNNRFLAERTGGTYSTLKVQPAELEDSGVYFCASSQITSGRANEQFFGPGTRLTVL.

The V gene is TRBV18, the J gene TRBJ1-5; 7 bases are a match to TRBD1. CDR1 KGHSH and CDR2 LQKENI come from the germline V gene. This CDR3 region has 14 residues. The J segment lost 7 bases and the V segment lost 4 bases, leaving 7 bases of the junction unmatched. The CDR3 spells CASSQFGTAQPQHF. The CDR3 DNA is TGTGCCAGCTCACAATTTGGGACAGCACAGCCCCAGCATTTT.

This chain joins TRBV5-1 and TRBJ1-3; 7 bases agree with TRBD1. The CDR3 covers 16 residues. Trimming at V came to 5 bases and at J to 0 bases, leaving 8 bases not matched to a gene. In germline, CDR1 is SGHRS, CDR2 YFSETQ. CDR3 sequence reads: CASSVGTATSGNTIYF. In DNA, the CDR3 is TGCGCCAGCAGTGTGGGGACAGCAACCTCTGGAAACACCATATATTTT.

As DNA, the CDR3 is TGTGCCACCAGTGATTCGACTGCCGGGGGACAGTTCTTC. As protein: CATSDSTAGGQFF. V and J are TRBV24-1 and TRBJ2-1, with D possibly TRBD2 on 6 matching bases. Trimming took off 2 bases at V and 13 bases at J, with 14 bases between the two ends. This CDR3 comprises 13 residues. Germline CDR1 is KGHDR and CDR2 is SFDVKD.

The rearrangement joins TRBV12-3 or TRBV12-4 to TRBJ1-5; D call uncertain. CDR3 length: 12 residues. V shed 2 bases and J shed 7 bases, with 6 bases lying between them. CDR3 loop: CASSLPSQPQHF. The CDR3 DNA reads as TGTGCCAGCAGTTTACCATCCCAGCCCCAGCATTTT.

The CDR3 region is CASSEEGNLSGEKLFF. CDR3 nucleotide sequence: TGTGCCAGCAGTGAAGAGGGGAACCTCTCCGGTGAAAAACTGTTTTTT. The rearrangement links TRBV2 to TRBJ1-4; D might be TRBD1 (5 bases). Germline-derived CDR1 and CDR2 are SNHLY and FYNNEI. Trimming removed 1 base from V and 7 bases from J, with 16 bases in between. The CDR3 runs 16 residues.

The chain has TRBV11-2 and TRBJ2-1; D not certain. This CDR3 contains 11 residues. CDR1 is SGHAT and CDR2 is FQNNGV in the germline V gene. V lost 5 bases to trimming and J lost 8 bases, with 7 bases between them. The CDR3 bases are TGTGCCAGCAGCGCCTTTTATGAGCAGTTCTTC. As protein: CASSAFYEQFF.

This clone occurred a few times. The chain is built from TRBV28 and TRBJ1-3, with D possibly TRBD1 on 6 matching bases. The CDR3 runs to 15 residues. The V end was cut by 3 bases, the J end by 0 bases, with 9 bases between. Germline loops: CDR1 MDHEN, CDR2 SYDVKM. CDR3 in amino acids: CASSFARGSGNTIYF. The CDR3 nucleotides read TGTGCCAGCAGTTTTGCCAGGGGCTCTGGAAACACCATATATTTT.

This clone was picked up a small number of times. The CDR3 is CASSLFGQTNQPQHF. CDR3 in DNA: TGTGCCAGCAGTTTATTTGGTCAGACCAATCAGCCCCAGCATTTT. The chain links TRBV28 to TRBJ1-5; D remains unclear. The ends were cut back, 1 base at V and 3 bases at J, with 10 bases in the middle. The CDR3 runs to 15 residues. Per germline, CDR1 MDHEN and CDR2 SYDVKM.

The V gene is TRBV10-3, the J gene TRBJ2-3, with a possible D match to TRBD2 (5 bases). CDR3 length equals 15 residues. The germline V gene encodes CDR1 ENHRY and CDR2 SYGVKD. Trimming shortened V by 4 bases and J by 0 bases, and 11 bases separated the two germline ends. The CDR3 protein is CAISGETGSTDTQYF. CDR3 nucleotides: TGTGCCATCAGTGGTGAAACGGGGAGCACAGATACGCAGTATTTT.

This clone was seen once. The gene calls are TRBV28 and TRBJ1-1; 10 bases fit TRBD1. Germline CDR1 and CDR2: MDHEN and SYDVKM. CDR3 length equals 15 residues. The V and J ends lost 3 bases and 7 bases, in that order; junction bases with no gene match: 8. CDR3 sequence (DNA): TGTGCCAGCAGTTTTCCCGAGACAGGGGGCTATGAAGCTTTCTTT. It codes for CASSFPETGGYEAFF.

CDR3 coding DNA: TGTGCCAGCAGCCGGACCGGGGATAGGGCAGATACGCAGTATTTT. Translation gives CASSRTGDRADTQYF. The chain is built from TRBV3-1 (or the pseudogene TRBV3-2) and TRBJ2-3; weak D call: TRBD2 (5 bases). V was clipped by 4 bases and J by 4 bases, with 15 bases between them. Germline values: CDR1 LGHDT, CDR2 YNNKEL (reference sequence). The CDR3 contains 15 residues.

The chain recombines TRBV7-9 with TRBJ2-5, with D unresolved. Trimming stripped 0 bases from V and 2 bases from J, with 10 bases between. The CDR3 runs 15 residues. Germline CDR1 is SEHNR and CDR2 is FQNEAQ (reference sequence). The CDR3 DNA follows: TGTGCCAGCAGCTTAGCGGGTTACAGTCAAGAGACCCAGTACTTC. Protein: CASSLAGYSQETQYF.

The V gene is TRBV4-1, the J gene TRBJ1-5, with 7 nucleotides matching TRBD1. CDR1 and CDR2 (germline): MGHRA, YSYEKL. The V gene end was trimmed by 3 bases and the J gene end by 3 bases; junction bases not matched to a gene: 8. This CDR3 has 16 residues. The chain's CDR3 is CASSQRTGGTNQPQHF. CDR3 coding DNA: TGCGCCAGCAGCCAGAGGACAGGAGGTACCAATCAGCCCCAGCATTTT.

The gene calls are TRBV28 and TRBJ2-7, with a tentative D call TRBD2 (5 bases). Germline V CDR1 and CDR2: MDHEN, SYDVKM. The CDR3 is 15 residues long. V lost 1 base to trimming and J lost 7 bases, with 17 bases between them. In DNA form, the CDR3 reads TGTGCCAGCAGTTTATATTCCCGCCGGGGAGAGGAGCAGTACTTC. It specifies CASSLYSRRGEEQYF.

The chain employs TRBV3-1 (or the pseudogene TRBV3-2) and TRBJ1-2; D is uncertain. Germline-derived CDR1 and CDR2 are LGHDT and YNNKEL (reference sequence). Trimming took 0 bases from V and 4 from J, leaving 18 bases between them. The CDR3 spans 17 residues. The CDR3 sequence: CASSQDSPHISGYGYTF. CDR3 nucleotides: TGTGCCAGCAGCCAAGACTCCCCGCATATTAGCGGCTATGGCTACACCTTC.

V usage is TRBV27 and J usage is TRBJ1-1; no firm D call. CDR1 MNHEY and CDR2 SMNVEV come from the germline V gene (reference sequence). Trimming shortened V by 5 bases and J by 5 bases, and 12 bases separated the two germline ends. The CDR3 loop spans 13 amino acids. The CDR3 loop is CASSPRPGTEAFF. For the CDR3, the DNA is TGTGCCAGCAGTCCCCGTCCGGGGACTGAAGCTTTCTTT.

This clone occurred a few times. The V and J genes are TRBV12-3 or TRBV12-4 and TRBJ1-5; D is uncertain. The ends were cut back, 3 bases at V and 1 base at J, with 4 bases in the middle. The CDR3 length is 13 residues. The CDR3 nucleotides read TGTGCCAGCAGTTTGCAAAGCAATCAGCCCCAGCATTTT. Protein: CASSLQSNQPQHF.

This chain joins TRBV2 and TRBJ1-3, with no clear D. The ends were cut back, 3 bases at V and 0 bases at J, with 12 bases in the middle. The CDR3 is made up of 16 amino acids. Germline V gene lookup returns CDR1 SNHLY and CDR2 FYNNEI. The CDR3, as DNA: TGTGCCAGCAGTGAGGATAGGGTCGGCTCTGGAAACACCATATATTTT. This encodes CASSEDRVGSGNTIYF.

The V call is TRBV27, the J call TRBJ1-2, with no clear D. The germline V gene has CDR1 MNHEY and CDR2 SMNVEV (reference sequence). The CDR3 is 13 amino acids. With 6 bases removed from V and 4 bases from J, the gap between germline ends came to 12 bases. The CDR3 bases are TGTGCCAGCAGCCCCGGGGATGGCTATGGCTACACCTTC. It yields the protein CASSPGDGYGYTF.

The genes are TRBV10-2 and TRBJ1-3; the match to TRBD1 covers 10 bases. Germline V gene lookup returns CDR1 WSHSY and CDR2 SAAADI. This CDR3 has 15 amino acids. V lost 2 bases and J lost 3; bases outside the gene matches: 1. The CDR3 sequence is CASSEGTGVGNTIYF. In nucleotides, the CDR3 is TGCGCCAGCAGTGAGGGGACAGGGGTTGGAAACACCATATATTTT.